The 4 T cell receptor beta chains below all came from one sample that was sequenced in a study of beta chain features in type 1 diabetes. What was sequenced were expressed TCRB transcripts, since all of the isolated RNA had been reverse transcribed. Generated by immunoSEQ multiplex PCR, the TCRdb table keeps only in-frame clones and is missing some. Counted here are around 200,000 clones, roughly an eighth occurring once; the ten biggest clones make up 0.5% to 0.75%. Sequenced sample: central memory CD4+ T cells from blood. The receptor source for this set is a woman aged 18-30 years in good health.

This clone was observed a handful of times. The rearrangement joins TRBV5-4 to TRBJ1-5; tentative D call: TRBD1 (5 bases). The CDR3 has 17 amino acids. From germline, CDR1 is SGHNT and CDR2 YYREEE (reference sequence). V lost 5 bases and J 5 bases, leaving 23 bases between the germline ends. CDR3 in DNA: TGTGCCAGCAGTCATGGCGGCCGGGGAGGGACCGATCAGCCCCAGCATTTT. It yields the protein CASSHGGRGGTDQPQHF. The complete variable domain, with remaining parts taken from reference TRBV5-4 and TRBJ1-5, reads ETGVTQSPTHLIKTRGQQVTLRCSSQSGHNTVSWYQQALGQGPQFIFQYYREEENGRGNFPPRFSGLQFPNYSSELNVNALELDDSALYLCASSHGGRGGTDQPQHFGDGTRLSIL.

The chain is built from TRBV29-1 and TRBJ1-2; D is undetermined. V was cut by 4 bases and J by 4 bases, with 13 bases left in between. Germline V CDR1 and CDR2: SQVTM, ANQGSEA. This CDR3 comprises 13 residues. CDR3 loop: CSVVEGSGYGYTF. The CDR3 region has the DNA TGCAGCGTTGTGGAGGGAAGCGGCTATGGCTACACCTTC.

This chain uses TRBV7-7 with TRBJ2-5, with 7 nucleotides matching TRBD2. This CDR3 region has 14 residues. Germline CDR1 SSHAT, CDR2 FNYEAQ (reference sequence). Trimming removed 3 bases from V and 2 bases from J; junction bases left unmatched: 3. CDR3 in DNA: TGTGCCAGCAGCTTTGGGGGAGGGCAAGAGACCCAGTACTTC. Amino acid sequence: CASSFGGGQETQYF.

This clone occurred a few times. The J gene is TRBJ1-4, the V gene TRBV28, with D perhaps matching TRBD1 (6 bases). Germline lookup yields CDR1 MDHEN and CDR2 SYDVKM. The CDR3 is 15 amino acids. Trimming removed 4 bases from V and 0 bases from J, with 9 bases in between. Here the CDR3 reads CASSSSGATNEKLFF. The CDR3, as DNA: TGTGCCAGCAGTTCCTCAGGGGCAACTAATGAAAAACTGTTTTTT. The variable domain in full, with the rest retrieved from reference TRBV28 and TRBJ1-4, is DVKVTQSSRYLVKRTGEKVFLECVQDMDHENMFWYRQDPGLGLRLIYFSYDVKMKEKGDIPEGYSVSREKKERFSLILESASTNQTSMYLCASSSSGATNEKLFFGSGTQLSVL.